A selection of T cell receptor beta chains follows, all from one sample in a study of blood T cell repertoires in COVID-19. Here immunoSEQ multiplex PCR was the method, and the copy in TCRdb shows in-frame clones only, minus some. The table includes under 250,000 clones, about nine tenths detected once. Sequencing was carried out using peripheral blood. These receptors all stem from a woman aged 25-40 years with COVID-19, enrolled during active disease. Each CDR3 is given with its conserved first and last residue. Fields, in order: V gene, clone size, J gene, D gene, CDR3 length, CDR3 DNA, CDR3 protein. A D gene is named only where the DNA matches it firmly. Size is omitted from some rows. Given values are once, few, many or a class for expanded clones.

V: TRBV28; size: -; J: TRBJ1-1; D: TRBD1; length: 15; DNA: TGTGCCAGCAGTATAAGGGACAGGGATCGCACTGAAGCTTTCTTT; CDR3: CASSIRDRDRTEAFF
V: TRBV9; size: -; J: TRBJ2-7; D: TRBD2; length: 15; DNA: TGTGCCAGCAGCGTAGGAACGGGGGGGCTTTACGAGCAGTACTTC; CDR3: CASSVGTGGLYEQYF
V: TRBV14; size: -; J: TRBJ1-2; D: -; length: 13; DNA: TGTGCCAGCAGCCAGTGGGTCGCGGATGGCTACACCTTC; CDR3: CASSQWVADGYTF
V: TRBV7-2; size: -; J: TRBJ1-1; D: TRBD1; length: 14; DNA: TGTGCCAGCAGCCCCCGGACAGGGGGCACTGAAGCTTTCTTT; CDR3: CASSPRTGGTEAFF
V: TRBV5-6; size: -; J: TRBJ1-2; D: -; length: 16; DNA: TGTGCCAGCAGCTTGGACAGGGAAGGTTCTAACTATGGCTACACCTTC; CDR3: CASSLDREGSNYGYTF
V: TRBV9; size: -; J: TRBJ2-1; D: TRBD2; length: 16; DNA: TGTGCCAGCAGCCCCCCTGGGGGGACTATGTACAATGAGCAGTTCTTC; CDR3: CASSPPGGTMYNEQFF
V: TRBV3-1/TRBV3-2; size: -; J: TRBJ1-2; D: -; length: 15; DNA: TGTGCCAGCAGCCAAGTCCACAGCGGGGGCTATGGCTACACCTTC; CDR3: CASSQVHSGGYGYTF
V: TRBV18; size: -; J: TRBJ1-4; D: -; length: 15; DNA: TGTGCCAGCTCACCACAAGGCGGCCTTAATGAAAAACTGTTTTTT; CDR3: CASSPQGGLNEKLFF
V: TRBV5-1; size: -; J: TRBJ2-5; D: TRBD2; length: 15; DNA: TGCGCCAGCAGGCGGGGGGGGCGCCCCGGAGAGACCCAGTACTTC; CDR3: CASRRGGRPGETQYF
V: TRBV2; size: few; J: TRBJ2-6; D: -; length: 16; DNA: TGTGCCAGCAGGGGACAACGTCTAGGAGGGGCCAACGTCCTGACTTTC; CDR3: CASRGQRLGGANVLTF
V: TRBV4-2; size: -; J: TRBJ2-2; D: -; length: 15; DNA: TGTGCCAGCAGCCCCTCCTTTCCGGTAACCGGGGAGCTGTTTTTT; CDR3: CASSPSFPVTGELFF